Shown below are 6 T cell receptor beta chains from a single sample sequenced in a study of cytomegalovirus exposure and HLA in healthy donors. The PCR used 60 Vbeta and 13 Jbeta primers. Here immunoSEQ multiplex PCR was the method, and the copy in TCRdb shows in-frame clones only, minus some. The top ten hold roughly 0.69% of the sample, which has approximately 170,000 clones, approximately 81% seen once. The specimen sequenced was PBMCs. All receptors derive from a woman younger than 30 in good health and CMV-seronegative.

The V gene is TRBV29-1, the J gene TRBJ1-1; D is unresolved. CDR3 length: 13 residues. Germline V gene lookup returns CDR1 SQVTM and CDR2 ANQGSEA. V shed 4 bases and J shed 1 base, with 10 bases lying between them. CDR3 nucleotide sequence: TGCAGCGTTGCTAGGTCAGAGAACACTGAAGCTTTCTTT. Residues: CSVARSENTEAFF.

This clone was counted once. V is TRBV27 and J is TRBJ2-3, with a tentative D call TRBD2 (6 bases). Trimming took off 6 bases at V and 7 bases at J, with 20 bases between the two ends. The CDR3 is 15 residues long. Germline CDR1 is MNHEY and CDR2 is SMNVEV (reference sequence). The CDR3 loop is CASRLASAMFHTQYF. The CDR3 DNA is TGTGCCAGCAGGCTAGCTAGCGCAATGTTCCATACGCAGTATTTT.

This clone was counted a few times. The rearrangement links TRBV7-9 to TRBJ2-1; D might be TRBD2 (5 bases). Trimming left V 3 bases short and J 8 bases short, with 11 bases between. Germline values: CDR1 SEHNR, CDR2 FQNEAQ (reference sequence). The CDR3 has 13 amino acids. The CDR3 loop is CASSFGAADEQFF. The CDR3 DNA follows: TGTGCCAGCAGCTTCGGAGCGGCCGATGAGCAGTTCTTC.

The DNA for the CDR3 is TGTGCCAGCTCTCCCGGGACAGGGAACCTCCCCCAGCCCCAGCATTTT. Residues: CASSPGTGNLPQPQHF. The chain uses TRBV18 and TRBJ1-5; TRBD1 agrees at 9 bases. The V gene's germline CDR1 is KGHSH and CDR2 LQKENI. Trimming removed 6 bases from V and 7 bases from J; junction bases left unmatched: 13. The CDR3 is made up of 16 amino acids. The full variable domain, completed using reference TRBV18 and TRBJ1-5, is NAGVMQNPRHLVRRRGQEARLRCSPMKGHSHVYWYRQLPEEGLKFMVYLQKENIIDESGMPKERFSAEFPKEGPSILRIQQVVRGDSAAYFCASSPGTGNLPQPQHFGDGTRLSIL.

This CDR3 reads CASSYPRGSGTDTQYF. CDR3 DNA: TGTGCCAGCAGTTACCCCCGAGGGAGTGGGACAGATACGCAGTATTTT. The V and J genes are TRBV6-5 and TRBJ2-3; perhaps TRBD2 as D (5 bases). The V end lost 2 bases, the J end lost 3 bases, and 15 bases lay between the germline ends. This CDR3 is 16 amino acids long. CDR1 and CDR2 from the germline V gene are MNHEY and SVGAGI.

V is TRBV28 and J is TRBJ1-5; D gene ambiguous. Germline values: CDR1 MDHEN, CDR2 SYDVKM. Trimming pared 4 bases from V and 5 bases from J, leaving 9 bases between. The CDR3 runs 13 residues. The CDR3, as DNA: TGTGCCAGCAGTTCTCGGGGTTATCAGCCCCAGCATTTT. Translating it yields CASSSRGYQPQHF. Based on the CDR3 plus reference TRBV28 and TRBJ1-5, the full variable domain is DVKVTQSSRYLVKRTGEKVFLECVQDMDHENMFWYRQDPGLGLRLIYFSYDVKMKEKGDIPEGYSVSREKKERFSLILESASTNQTSMYLCASSSRGYQPQHFGDGTRLSIL.